These 2 T cell receptor beta chains were sequenced from one sample in a study of cytomegalovirus exposure and HLA in healthy donors. PCR primers comprised 60 Vbeta and 13 Jbeta primers. The table came from immunoSEQ multiplex PCR; TCRdb's copy has only in-frame clones and leaves some out. The sample yields approximately 150,000 clones, around two thirds seen once. Sequenced input: PBMCs. These receptors all come from a man aged 30-40 years in good health and CMV-seropositive.

The rearrangement uses TRBV7-6 and TRBJ2-7, with 12 bases identical to TRBD2. Germline V gene lookup returns CDR1 SGHVS and CDR2 FNYEAQ. This CDR3 spans 16 amino acids. The V and J ends lost 4 bases and 7 bases, in that order; junction bases with no gene match: 11. The CDR3 DNA follows: TGTGCCAGCAGCTCGCAGACTAGCGGGAGAGCTTTTGAGCAGTACTTC. This codes for CASSSQTSGRAFEQYF.

The chain couples TRBV19 to TRBJ2-1; TRBD2 aligns across 8 bases. The CDR3 contains 16 residues. Germline V gene sequence: CDR1 LNHDA, CDR2 SQIVND (reference sequence). The V segment lost 5 bases and the J segment 6 bases; nucleotides outside the gene matches: 12. The chain's CDR3 is CASSSLAGGPINEQFF. Written as DNA, the CDR3 is TGTGCCAGTAGTTCTTTGGCGGGAGGCCCTATCAATGAGCAGTTCTTC.